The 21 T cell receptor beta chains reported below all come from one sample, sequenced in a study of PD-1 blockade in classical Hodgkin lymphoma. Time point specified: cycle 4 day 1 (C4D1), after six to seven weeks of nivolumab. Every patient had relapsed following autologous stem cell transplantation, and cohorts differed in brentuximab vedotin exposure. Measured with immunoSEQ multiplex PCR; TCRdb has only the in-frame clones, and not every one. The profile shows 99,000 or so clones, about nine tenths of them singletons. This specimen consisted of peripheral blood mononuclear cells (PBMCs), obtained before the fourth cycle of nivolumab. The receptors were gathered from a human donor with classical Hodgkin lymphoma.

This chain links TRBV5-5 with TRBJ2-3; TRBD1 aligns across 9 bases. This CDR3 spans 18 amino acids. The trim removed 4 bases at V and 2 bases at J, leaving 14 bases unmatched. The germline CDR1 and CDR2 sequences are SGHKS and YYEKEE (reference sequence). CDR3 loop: CASSLGQGTHTLTDTQYF. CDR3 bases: TGTGCCAGCAGCCTAGGACAGGGGACGCATACTCTCACAGATACGCAGTATTTT.

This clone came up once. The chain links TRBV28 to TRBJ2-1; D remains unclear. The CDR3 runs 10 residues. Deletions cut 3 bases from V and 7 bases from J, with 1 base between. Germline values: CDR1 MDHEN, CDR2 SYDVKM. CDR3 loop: CASSFNEQFF. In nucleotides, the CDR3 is TGTGCCAGCAGTTTTAATGAGCAGTTCTTC. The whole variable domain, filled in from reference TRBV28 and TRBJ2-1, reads DVKVTQSSRYLVKRTGEKVFLECVQDMDHENMFWYRQDPGLGLRLIYFSYDVKMKEKGDIPEGYSVSREKKERFSLILESASTNQTSMYLCASSFNEQFFGPGTRLTVL.

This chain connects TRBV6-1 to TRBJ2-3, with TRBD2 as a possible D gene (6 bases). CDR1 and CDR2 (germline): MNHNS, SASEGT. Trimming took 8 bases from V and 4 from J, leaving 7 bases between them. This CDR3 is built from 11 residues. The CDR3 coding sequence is TGTGCCAGCGGGAGGTCAGATACGCAGTATTTT. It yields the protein CASGRSDTQYF.

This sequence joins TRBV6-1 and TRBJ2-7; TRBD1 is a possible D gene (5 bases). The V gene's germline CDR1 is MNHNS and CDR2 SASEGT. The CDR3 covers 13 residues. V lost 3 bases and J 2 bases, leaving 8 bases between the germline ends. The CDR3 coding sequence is TGTGCCAGCAGTGAGGGGCGGACCTACGAGCAGTACTTC. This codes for CASSEGRTYEQYF.

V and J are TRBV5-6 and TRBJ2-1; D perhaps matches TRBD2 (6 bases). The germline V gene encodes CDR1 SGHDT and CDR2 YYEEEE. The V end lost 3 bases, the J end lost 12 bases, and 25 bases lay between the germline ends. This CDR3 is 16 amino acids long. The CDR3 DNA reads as TGTGCCAGCAGCTGGGCCGGGACCGTGACTAGTTTGGTGCAGTTCTTC. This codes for CASSWAGTVTSLVQFF.

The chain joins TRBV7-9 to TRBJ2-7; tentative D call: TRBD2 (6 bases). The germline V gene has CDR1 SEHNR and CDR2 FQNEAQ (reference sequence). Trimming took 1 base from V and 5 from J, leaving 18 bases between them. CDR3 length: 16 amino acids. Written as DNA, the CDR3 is TGTGCCAGCAGCTTAGACCCAGGGAGCGGGCTCGACGAGCAGTACTTC. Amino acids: CASSLDPGSGLDEQYF.

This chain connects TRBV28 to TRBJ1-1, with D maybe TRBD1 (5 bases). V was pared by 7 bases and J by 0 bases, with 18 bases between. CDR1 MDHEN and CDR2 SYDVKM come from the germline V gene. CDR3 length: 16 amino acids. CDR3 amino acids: CASTLLWRGLNTEAFF. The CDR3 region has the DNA TGTGCCAGCACCCTCCTATGGAGGGGCCTGAACACTGAAGCTTTCTTT.

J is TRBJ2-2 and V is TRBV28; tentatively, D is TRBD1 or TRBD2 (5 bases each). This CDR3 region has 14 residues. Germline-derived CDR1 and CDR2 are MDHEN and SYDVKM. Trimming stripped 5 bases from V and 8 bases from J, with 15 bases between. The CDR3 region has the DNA TGTGCCAGCAGTCCCTGGGACCTTAGGGGGGAGCTGTTTTTT. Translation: CASSPWDLRGELFF.

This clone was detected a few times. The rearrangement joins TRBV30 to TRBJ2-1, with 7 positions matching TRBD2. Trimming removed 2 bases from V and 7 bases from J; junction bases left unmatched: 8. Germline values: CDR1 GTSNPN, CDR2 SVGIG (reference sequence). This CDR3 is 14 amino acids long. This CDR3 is CAWSHGAGVNEQFF. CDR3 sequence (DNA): TGTGCCTGGAGTCACGGGGCGGGAGTTAATGAGCAGTTCTTC.

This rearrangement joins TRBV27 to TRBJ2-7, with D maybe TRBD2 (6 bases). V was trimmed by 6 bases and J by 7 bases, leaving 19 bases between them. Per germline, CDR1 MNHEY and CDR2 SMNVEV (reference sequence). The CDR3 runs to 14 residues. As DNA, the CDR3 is TGTGCCAGCAGCTTAAACGGGAGTCCTAGGGAGCAGTACTTC. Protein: CASSLNGSPREQYF.

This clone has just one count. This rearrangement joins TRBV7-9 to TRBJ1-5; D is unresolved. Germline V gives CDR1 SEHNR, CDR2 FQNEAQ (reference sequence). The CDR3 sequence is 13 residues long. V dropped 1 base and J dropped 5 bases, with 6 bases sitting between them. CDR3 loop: CASSLDLYQPQHF. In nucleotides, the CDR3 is TGTGCCAGCAGCTTAGACCTATATCAGCCCCAGCATTTT.

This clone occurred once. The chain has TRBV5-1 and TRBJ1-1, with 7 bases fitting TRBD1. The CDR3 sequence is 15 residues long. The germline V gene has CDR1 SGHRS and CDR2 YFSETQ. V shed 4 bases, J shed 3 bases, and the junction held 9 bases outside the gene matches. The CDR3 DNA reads TGCGCCAGCAGCCCTACCGACAGGGACGACACTGAAGCTTTCTTT. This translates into CASSPTDRDDTEAFF. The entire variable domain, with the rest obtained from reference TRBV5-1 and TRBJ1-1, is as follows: KAGVTQTPRYLIKTRGQQVTLSCSPISGHRSVSWYQQTPGQGLQFLFEYFSETQRNKGNFPGRFSGRQFSNSRSEMNVSTLELGDSALYLCASSPTDRDDTEAFFGQGTRLTVV.

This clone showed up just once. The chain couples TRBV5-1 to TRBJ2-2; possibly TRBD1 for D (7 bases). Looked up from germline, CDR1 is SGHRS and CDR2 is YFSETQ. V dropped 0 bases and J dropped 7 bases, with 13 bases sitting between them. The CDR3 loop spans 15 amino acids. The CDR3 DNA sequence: TGCGCCAGCAGCTTGGGCGACAGGGACTTCGGGGAGCTGTTTTTT. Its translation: CASSLGDRDFGELFF.

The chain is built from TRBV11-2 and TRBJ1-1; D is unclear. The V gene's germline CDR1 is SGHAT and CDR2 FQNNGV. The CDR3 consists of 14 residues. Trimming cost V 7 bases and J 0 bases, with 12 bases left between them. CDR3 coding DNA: TGTGCCAGCACCCTGAGGGTCCTGAACACTGAAGCTTTCTTT. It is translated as CASTLRVLNTEAFF.

The CDR3 DNA follows: TGTGCCAGCAGTGAAGGGGGGTGGAATCAGCCCCAGCATTTT. Translation: CASSEGGWNQPQHF. The chain has TRBV5-6 and TRBJ1-5; D is perhaps TRBD1 (6 bases). The CDR3 spans 14 residues. In germline, CDR1 is SGHDT, CDR2 YYEEEE. V lost 5 bases to trimming and J lost 4 bases, with 13 bases between them.

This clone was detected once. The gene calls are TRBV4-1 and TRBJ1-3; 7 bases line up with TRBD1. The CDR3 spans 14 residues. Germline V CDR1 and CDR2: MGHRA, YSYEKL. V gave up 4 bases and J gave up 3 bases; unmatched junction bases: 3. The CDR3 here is CASSPTGVGNTIYF. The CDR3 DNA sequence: TGCGCCAGCAGCCCTACAGGGGTTGGAAACACCATATATTTT.

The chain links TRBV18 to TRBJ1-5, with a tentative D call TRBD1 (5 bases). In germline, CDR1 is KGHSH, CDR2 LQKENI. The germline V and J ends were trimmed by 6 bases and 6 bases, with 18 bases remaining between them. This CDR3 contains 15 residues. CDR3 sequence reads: CASSPTGVEAQPQHF. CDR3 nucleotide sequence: TGTGCCAGCTCGCCCACGGGGGTTGAGGCTCAGCCCCAGCATTTT.

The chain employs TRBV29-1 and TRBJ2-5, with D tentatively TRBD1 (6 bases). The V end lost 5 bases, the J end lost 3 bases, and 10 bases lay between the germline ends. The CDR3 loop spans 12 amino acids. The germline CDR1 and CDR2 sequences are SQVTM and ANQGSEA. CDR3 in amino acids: CSVQSGEETQYF. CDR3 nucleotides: TGCAGCGTTCAGTCAGGGGAAGAGACCCAGTACTTC.

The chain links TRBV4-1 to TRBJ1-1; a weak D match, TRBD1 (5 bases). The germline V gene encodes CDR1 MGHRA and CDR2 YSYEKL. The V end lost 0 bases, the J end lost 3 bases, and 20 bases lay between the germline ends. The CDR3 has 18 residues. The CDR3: CASSQDPAGWGKDTEAFF. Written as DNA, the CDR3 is TGCGCCAGCAGCCAAGATCCGGCCGGGTGGGGGAAGGACACTGAAGCTTTCTTT.

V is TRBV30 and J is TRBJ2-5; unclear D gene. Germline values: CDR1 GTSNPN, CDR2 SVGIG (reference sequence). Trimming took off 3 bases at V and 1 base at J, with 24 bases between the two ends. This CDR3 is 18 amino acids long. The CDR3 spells CAWSEAQMKRLTQETQYF. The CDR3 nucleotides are TGTGCCTGGAGCGAGGCACAAATGAAACGTCTCACCCAAGAGACCCAGTACTTC.

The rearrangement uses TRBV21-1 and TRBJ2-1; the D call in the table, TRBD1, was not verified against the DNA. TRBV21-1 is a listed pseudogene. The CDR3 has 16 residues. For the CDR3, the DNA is TGTGCCAGCAGCAAAACCGGGACAGGGGGTTACAATGAGCAGTTCTTC. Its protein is CASSKTGTGGYNEQFF.